The clone carrying this T cell receptor beta chain was picked up a small number of times. This specimen comes from a study of blood T cell repertoires in COVID-19. Overall study: PBMCs, B-cell-depleted T cells, or T cells were the source of the cDNA or gDNA that made up the material.

Study processing details: Amplification of reference gene primers was used by the study to estimate nucleated cell counts. Profiled with immunoSEQ multiplex PCR; TCRdb holds only in-frame clones, not every one. V and J calls and clone size are copied from that table; D and trimming were computed from the DNA. The sample includes a few hundred thousand clones, around 92% of them seen just once. The V segment lost 2 bases and the J segment 3 bases; nucleotides outside the gene matches: 5. The CDR3 spans 15 residues. Germline CDR1 and CDR2: MDHEN and SYDVKM. The clonotype comes from a man between 35 and 55 years old with acute or convalescent COVID-19. The chain recombines TRBV28 with TRBJ2-7; the match to TRBD2 covers 9 bases. The sample taken for sequencing was peripheral blood. The CDR3 DNA sequence: TGTGCCAGCAGTTTACTAGCGGGGATGGACTACGAGCAGTACTTC. Translating gives CASSLLAGMDYEQYF. Together with reference TRBV28 and TRBJ2-7, the CDR3 gives the full variable domain: DVKVTQSSRYLVKRTGEKVFLECVQDMDHENMFWYRQDPGLGLRLIYFSYDVKMKEKGDIPEGYSVSREKKERFSLILESASTNQTSMYLCASSLLAGMDYEQYFGPGTRLTVT.